The entry below describes one T cell receptor beta chain. A v3.0 immunoSEQ assay was performed at survey level. Measured with immunoSEQ multiplex PCR; TCRdb has only the in-frame clones, and not every one. The table includes about 33,000 clones, about three quarters detected once. These data are taken from a study of long-term antiretroviral therapy in people with HIV. CDR3 length: 16 amino acids. CDR1 and CDR2 from the germline V gene are WSHSY and SAAADI. Trimming pared 2 bases from V and 12 bases from J, leaving 23 bases between. This chain links TRBV10-2 with TRBJ1-3; TRBD1 is a possible D gene (6 bases). The TCR originated in a woman between 50 and 59 years old with HIV. The specimen comprised unsorted PBMCs, sampled 2 years after starting antiretroviral therapy. The CDR3 DNA reads as TGCGCCAGCAGTGAGCAGGACAGCCTGCGGGTTGAAGGCATATATTTT. Protein product: CASSEQDSLRVEGIYF.